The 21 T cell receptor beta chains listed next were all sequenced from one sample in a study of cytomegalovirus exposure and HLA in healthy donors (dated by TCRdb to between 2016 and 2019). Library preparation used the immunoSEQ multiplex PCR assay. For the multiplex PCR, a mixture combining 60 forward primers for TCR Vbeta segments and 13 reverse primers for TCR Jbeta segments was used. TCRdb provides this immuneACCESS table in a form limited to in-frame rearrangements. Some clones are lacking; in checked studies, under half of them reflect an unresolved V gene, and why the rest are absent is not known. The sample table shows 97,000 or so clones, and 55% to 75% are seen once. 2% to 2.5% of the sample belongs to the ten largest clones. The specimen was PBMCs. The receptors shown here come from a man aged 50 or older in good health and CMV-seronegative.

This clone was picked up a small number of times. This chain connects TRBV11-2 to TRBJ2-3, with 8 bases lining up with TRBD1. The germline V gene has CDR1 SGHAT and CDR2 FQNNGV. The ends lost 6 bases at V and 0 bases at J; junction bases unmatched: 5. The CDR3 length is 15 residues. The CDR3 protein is CASRPWDRSTDTQYF. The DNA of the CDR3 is TGTGCCAGCAGGCCCTGGGACAGGAGCACAGATACGCAGTATTTT.

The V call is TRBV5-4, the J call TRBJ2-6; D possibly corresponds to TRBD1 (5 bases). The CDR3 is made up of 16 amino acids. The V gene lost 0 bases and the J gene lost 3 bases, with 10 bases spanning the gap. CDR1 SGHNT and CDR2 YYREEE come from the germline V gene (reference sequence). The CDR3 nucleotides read TGTGCCAGCAGCTTGGGTCAGGGCGGTGGGGCCAACGTCCTGACTTTC. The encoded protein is CASSLGQGGGANVLTF.

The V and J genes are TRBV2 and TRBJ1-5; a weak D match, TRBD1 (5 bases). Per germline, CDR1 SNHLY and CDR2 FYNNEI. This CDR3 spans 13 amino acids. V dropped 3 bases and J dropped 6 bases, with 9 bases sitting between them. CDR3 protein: CASSDRAAQPQHF. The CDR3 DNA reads TGTGCCAGCAGTGACAGGGCTGCTCAGCCCCAGCATTTT.

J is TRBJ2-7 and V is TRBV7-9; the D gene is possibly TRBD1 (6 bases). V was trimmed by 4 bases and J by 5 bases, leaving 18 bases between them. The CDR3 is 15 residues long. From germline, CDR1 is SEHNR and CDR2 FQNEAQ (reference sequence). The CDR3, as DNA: TGTGCCAGCAGCTCTCCGGGACAAGGTTGGGACGAGCAGTACTTC. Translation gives CASSSPGQGWDEQYF. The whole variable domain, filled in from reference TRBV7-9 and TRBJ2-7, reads DTGVSQNPRHKITKRGQNVTFRCDPISEHNRLYWYRQTLGQGPEFLTYFQNEAQLEKSRLLSDRFSAERPKGSFSTLEIQRTEQGDSAMYLCASSSPGQGWDEQYFGPGTRLTVT.

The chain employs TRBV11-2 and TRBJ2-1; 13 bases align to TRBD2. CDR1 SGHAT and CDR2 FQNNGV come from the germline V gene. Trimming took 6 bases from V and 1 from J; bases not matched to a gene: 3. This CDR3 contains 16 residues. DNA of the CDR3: TGTGCCAGCAGGGGGACTAGCGGGATGTCCTACAATGAGCAGTTCTTC. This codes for CASRGTSGMSYNEQFF.

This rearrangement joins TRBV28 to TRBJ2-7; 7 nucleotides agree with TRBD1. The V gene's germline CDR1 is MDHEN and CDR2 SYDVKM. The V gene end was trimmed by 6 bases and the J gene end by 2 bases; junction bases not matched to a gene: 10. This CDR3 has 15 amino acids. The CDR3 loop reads CASSSGQPGTYEQYF. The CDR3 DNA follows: TGTGCCAGCAGCTCGGGACAGCCTGGGACCTACGAGCAGTACTTC.

The CDR3 sequence is CASSYVRTGRNEQYF. CDR3 sequence (DNA): TGTGCCAGCAGTTACGTGAGGACAGGGAGGAACGAGCAGTACTTC. V usage is TRBV6-5 and J usage is TRBJ2-7, with 8 bases that match TRBD1. Germline lookup yields CDR1 MNHEY and CDR2 SVGAGI. Trimming at V came to 2 bases and at J to 5 bases, leaving 8 bases not matched to a gene. The CDR3 totals 15 residues.

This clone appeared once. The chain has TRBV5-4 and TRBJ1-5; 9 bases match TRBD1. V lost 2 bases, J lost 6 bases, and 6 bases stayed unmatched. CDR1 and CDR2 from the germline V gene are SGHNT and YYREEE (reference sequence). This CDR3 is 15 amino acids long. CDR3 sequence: CASSLDRGETQPQHF. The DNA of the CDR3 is TGTGCCAGCAGCTTAGACAGGGGGGAAACTCAGCCCCAGCATTTT.

The chain's CDR3 is CASSYSYPGYEQYF. As DNA, the CDR3 is TGTGCCAGCAGTTACTCCTACCCCGGGTACGAGCAGTACTTC. The chain joins TRBV6-5 to TRBJ2-5; D gene uncertain. The DNA end is a closer match to TRBJ2-7, so the J assignment may be wrong. This CDR3 is 14 amino acids long. Germline CDR1 is MNHEY and CDR2 is SVGAGI.

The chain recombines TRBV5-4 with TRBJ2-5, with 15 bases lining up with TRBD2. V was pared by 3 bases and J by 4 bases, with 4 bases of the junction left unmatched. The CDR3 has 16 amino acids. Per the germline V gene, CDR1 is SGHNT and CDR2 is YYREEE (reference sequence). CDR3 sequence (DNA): TGTGCCAGCAGCTCAAGGGGACTAGCGGGAGGAGAGACCCAGTACTTC. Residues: CASSSRGLAGGETQYF.

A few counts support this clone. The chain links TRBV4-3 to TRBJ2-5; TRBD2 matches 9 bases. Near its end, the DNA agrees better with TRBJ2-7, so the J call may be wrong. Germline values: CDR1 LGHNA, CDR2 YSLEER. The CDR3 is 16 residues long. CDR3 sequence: CASSQDVQRGDYEQYF. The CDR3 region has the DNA TGCGCCAGCAGCCAAGATGTCCAGCGGGGGGACTACGAGCAGTACTTC.

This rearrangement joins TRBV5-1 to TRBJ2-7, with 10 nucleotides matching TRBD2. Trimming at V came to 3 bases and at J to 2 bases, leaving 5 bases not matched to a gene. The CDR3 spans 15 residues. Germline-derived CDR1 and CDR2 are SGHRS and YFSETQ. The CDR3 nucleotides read TGCGCCAGCAGCTCCGTAGCGGGGGGACCCTACGAGCAGTACTTC. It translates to CASSSVAGGPYEQYF.

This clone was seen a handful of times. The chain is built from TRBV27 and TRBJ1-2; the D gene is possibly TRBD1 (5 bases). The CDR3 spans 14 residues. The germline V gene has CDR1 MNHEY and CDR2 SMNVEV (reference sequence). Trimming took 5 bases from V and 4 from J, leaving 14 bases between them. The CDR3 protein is CASSRGGVSYGYTF. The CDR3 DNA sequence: TGTGCCAGCAGTCGGGGAGGGGTCTCCTATGGCTACACCTTC.

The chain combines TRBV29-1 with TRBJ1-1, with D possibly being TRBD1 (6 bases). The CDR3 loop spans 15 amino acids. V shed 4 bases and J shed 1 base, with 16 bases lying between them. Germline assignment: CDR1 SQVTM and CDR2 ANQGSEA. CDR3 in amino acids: CSVVDRYRANTEAFF. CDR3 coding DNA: TGCAGCGTTGTCGACAGGTATCGAGCGAACACTGAAGCTTTCTTT.

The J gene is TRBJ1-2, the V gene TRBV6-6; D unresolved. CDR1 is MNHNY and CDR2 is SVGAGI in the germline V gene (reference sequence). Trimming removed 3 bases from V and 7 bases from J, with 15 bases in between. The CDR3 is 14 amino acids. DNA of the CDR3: TGTGCCAGCAGTTATTCAGGCCCCCTCGGTGGCTACACCTTC. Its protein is CASSYSGPLGGYTF.

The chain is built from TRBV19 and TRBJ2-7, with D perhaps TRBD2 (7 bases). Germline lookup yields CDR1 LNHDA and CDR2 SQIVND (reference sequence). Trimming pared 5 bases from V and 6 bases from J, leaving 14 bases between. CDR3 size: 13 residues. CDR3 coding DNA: TGTGCCAGTAGTGGGGGGGCTGGTGGCGAGCAGTACTTC. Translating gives CASSGGAGGEQYF.

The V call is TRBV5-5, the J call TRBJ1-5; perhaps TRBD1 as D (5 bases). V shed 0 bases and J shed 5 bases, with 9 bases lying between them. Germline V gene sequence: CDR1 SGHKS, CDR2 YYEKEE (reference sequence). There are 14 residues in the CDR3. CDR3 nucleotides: TGTGCCAGCAGCTTGGCCACAGGCTATCAGCCCCAGCATTTT. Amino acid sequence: CASSLATGYQPQHF.

CDR3 nucleotide sequence: TGTGCCAGCAGCCAAGATCGCCTAGCGCGGTACAATGAGCAGTTCTTC. Its translation is CASSQDRLARYNEQFF. This chain joins TRBV4-2 and TRBJ2-1; tentative D call: TRBD2 (6 bases). Germline V lookup: CDR1 LGHNA, CDR2 YNFKEQ. Trimming pared 0 bases from V and 4 bases from J, leaving 13 bases between. CDR3 size: 16 residues.

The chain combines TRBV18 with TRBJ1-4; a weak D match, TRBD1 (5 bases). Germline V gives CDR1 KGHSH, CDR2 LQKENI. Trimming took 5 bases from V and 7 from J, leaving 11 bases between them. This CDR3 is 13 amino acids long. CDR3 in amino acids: CASSWGPGEKLFF. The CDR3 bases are TGTGCCAGCTCATGGGGCCCTGGTGAAAAACTGTTTTTT.

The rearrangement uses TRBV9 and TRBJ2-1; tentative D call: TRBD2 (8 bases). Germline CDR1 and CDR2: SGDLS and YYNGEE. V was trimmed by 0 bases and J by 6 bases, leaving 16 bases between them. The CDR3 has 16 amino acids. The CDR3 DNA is TGTGCCAGCAGCGTAGCCGGGACTAGGGGGCTCAATGAGCAGTTCTTC. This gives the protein CASSVAGTRGLNEQFF.

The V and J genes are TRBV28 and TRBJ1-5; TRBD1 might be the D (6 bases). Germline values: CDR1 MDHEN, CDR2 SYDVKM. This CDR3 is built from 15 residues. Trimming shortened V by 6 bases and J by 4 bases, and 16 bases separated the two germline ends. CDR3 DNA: TGTGCCAGCAGCACCACAGGGCTCTCAAATCAGCCCCAGCATTTT. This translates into CASSTTGLSNQPQHF.